This TCR beta chain was profiled in a study of tumor-infiltrating lymphocytes in oesophageal squamous cell carcinoma. TCRdb itself ran the PCR reads through MiXCR, one entry per CDR3 protein. This table has roughly 21,000 distinct CDR3 sequences, 36% appearing once. Material for sequencing was esophageal tumor tissue. This sequence originates from a male donor with esophageal squamous cell carcinoma.

CDR3 coding DNA: TGTGCCAGCAGCCGAACAGGGGGTTCCTCCTACGAGCAGTACTTC. Protein sequence: CASSRTGGSSYEQYF. The chain recombines TRBV7-2 with TRBJ2-5; 8 nucleotides agree with TRBD1. The better agreement between TRBJ2-7 and the DNA end casts doubt on the J call. The CDR3 totals 15 residues. Germline V gene lookup returns CDR1 SGHTA and CDR2 FQGNSA.